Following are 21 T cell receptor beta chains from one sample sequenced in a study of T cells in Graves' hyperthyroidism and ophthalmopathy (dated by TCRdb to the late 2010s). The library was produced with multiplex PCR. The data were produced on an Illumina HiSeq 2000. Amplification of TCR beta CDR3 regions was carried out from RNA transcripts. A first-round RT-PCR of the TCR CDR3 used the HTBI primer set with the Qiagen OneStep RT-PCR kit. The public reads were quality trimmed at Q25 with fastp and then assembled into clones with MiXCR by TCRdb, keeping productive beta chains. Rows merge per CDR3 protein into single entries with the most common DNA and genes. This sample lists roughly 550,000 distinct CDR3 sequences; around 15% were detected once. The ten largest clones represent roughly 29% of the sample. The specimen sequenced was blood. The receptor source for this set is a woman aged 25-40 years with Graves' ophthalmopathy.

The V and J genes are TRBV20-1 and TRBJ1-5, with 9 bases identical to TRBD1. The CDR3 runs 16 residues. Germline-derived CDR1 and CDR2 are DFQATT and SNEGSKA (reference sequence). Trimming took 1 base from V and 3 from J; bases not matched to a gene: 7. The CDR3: CSARALTGGINQPQHF. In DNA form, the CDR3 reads TGCAGTGCTAGAGCGCTGACAGGGGGGATCAATCAGCCCCAGCATTTT.

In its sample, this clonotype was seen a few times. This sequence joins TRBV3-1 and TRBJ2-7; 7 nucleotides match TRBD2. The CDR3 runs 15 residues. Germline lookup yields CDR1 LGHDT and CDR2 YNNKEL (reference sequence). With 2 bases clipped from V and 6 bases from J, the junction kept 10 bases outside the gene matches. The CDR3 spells CASSQLRDYGVEQYF. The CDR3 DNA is TGTGCCAGCAGCCAACTCCGGGACTATGGGGTCGAGCAGTACTTC.

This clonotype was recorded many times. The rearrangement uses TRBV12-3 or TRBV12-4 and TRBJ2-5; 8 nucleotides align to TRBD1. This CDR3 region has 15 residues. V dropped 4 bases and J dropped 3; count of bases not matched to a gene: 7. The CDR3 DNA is TGTGCCAGCAGTTCTAACAGGGGGGTGAAAGAGACCCAGTACTTC. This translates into CASSSNRGVKETQYF.

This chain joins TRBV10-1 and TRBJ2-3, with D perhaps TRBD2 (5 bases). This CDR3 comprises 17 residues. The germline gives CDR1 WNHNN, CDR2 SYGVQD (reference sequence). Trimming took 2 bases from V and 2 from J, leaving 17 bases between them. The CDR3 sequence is CASSEAGGGEATDTQYF. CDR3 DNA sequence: TGCGCCAGCAGTGAGGCGGGCGGCGGCGAGGCCACAGATACGCAGTATTTT.

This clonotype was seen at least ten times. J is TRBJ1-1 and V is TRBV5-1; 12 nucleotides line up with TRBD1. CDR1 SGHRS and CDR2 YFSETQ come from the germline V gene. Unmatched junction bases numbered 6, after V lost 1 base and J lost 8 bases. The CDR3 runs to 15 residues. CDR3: CASSLLGTGGPEAFF. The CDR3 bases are TGCGCCAGCAGCTTGTTAGGGACAGGGGGCCCCGAAGCTTTCTTT. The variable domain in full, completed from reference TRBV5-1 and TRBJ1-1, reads KAGVTQTPRYLIKTRGQQVTLSCSPISGHRSVSWYQQTPGQGLQFLFEYFSETQRNKGNFPGRFSGRQFSNSRSEMNVSTLELGDSALYLCASSLLGTGGPEAFFGQGTRLTVV.

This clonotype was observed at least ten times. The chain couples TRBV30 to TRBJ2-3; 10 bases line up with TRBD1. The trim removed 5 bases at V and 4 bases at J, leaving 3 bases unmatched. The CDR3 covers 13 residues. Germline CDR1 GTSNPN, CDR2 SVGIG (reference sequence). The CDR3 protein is CAWGTGDADTQYF. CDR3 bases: TGTGCCTGGGGGACAGGGGATGCAGATACGCAGTATTTT.

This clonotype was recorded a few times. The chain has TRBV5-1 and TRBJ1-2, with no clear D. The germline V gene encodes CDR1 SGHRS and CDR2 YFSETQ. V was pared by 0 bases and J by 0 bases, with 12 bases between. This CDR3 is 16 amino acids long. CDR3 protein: CASSLDYRLANYGYTF. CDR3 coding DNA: TGCGCCAGCAGCTTGGATTACCGCCTCGCTAACTATGGCTACACCTTC.

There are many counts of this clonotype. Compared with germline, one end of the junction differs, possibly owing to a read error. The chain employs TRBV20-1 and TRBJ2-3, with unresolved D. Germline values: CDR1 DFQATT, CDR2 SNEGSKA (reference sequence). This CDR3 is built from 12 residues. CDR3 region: CSSSNGSDTQYF. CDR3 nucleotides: TGCAGTTCCTCGAACGGGTCAGACACGCAGTATTTT.

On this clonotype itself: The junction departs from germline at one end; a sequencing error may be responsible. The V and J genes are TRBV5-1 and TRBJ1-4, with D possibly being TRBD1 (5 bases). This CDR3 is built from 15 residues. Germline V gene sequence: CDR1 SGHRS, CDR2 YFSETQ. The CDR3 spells CASSSEGRDDEKLFF. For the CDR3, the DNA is TGTGCCAGCAGCTCCGAGGGTAGGGACGATGAAAAACTGTTTTTT.

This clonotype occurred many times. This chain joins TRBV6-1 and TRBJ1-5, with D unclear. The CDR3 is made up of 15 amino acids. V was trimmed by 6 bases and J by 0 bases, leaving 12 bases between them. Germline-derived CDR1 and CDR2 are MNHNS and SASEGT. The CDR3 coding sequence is TGTGCCAGCAGGCAGGCGCTGTATAGCAATCAGCCCCAGCATTTT. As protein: CASRQALYSNQPQHF.

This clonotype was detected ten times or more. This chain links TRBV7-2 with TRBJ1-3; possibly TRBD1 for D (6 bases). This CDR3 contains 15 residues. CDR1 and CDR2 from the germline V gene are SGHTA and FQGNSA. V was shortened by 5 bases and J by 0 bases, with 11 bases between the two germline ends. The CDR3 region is CASSPDRPSGNTIYF. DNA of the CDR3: TGTGCCAGCAGCCCAGACAGGCCCTCTGGAAACACCATATATTTT.

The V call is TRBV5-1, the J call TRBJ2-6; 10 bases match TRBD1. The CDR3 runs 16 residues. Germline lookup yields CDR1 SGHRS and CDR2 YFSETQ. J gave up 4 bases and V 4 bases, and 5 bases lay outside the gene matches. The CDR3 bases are TGCGCCAGCAGCCGGGACAGGGGTTCCGGGGCCAACGTCCTGACTTTC. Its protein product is CASSRDRGSGANVLTF.

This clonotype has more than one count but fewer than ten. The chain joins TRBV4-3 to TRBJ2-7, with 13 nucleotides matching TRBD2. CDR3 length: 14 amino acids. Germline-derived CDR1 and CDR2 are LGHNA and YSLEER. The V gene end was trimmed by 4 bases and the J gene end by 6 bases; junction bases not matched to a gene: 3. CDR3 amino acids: CASSPGTSGTEQYF. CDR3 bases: TGCGCCAGCAGCCCCGGGACTAGCGGGACCGAGCAGTACTTC.

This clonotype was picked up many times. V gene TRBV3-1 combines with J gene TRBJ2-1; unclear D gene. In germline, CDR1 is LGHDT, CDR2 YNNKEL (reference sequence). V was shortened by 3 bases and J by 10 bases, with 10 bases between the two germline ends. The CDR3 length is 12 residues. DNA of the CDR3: TGTGCCAGCAGCCACACGACCAGGGAGCAGTTCTTC. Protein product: CASSHTTREQFF.

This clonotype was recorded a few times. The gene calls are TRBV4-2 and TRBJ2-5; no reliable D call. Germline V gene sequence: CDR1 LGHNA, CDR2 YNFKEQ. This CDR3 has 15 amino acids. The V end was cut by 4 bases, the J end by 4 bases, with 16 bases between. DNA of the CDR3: TGTGCCAGCAGCCCCACGCCCGGAATGGTAGAGACCCAGTACTTC. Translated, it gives CASSPTPGMVETQYF.

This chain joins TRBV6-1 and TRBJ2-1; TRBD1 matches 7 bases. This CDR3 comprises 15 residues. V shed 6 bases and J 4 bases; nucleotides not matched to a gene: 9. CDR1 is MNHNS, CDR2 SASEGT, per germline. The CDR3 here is CASSERQGLYNEQFF. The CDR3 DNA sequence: TGTGCCAGCAGCGAGCGACAGGGTTTATACAATGAGCAGTTCTTC.

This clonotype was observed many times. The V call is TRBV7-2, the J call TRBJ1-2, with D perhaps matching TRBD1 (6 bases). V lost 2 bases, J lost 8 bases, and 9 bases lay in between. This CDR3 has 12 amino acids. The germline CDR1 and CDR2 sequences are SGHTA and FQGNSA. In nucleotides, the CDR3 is TGTGCCAGCAGCTTAACTACAGGGGGCTACACCTTC. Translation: CASSLTTGGYTF.

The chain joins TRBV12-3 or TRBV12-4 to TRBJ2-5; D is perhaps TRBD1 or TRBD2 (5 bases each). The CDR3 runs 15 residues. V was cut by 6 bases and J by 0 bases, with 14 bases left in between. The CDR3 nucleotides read TGTGCCAGCAGGGACAAAACGGGACACCAAGAGACCCAGTACTTC. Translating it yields CASRDKTGHQETQYF.

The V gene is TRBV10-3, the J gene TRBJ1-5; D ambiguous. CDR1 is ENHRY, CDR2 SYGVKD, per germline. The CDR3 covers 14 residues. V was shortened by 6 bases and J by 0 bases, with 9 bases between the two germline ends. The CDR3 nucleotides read TGTGCCATCAGCCCCTCGAATAGCAATCAGCCCCAGCATTTT. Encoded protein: CAISPSNSNQPQHF.

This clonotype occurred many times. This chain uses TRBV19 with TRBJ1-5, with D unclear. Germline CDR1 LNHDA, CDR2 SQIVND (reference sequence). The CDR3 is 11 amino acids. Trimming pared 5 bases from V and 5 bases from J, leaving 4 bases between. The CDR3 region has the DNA TGTGCCAGTAGTTCCGATCAGCCCCAGCATTTT. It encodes CASSSDQPQHF.

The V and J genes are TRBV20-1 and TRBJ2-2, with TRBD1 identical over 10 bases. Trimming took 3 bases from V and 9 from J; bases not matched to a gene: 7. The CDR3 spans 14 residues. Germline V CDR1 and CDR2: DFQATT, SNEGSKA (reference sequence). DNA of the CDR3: TGCAGTGCTAGCGTAGACAGGGGGCAACGGGAGCTGTTTTTT. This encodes CSASVDRGQRELFF.